This T cell receptor beta chain was retrieved from a study of control samples from healthy donors and cancer patients. Germline lookup yields CDR1 SGDLS and CDR2 YYNGEE. J was trimmed by 4 bases and V by 3 bases; bases with no gene match: 7. The CDR3 is 18 residues long. The assay was immunoSEQ multiplex PCR, and TCRdb's table has in-frame clones only and misses some. In the table there are tens of thousands of clones, over 85% of which are singletons. Sequenced material: blood. This sequence joins TRBV9 and TRBJ2-2; 15 positions match TRBD2. This sequence originates from a man aged 30 to 39 in good health. Written as DNA, the CDR3 is TGTGCCAGCAGCGCTCCGGGACTAGCGGGAGGTGGCACCGGGGAGCTGTTTTTT. Translating gives CASSAPGLAGGGTGELFF. The entire variable domain, with the rest obtained from reference TRBV9 and TRBJ2-2, is as follows: DSGVTQTPKHLITATGQRVTLRCSPRSGDLSVYWYQQSLDQGLQFLIQYYNGEERAKGNILERFSAQQFPDLHSELNLSSLELGDSALYFCASSAPGLAGGGTGELFFGEGSRLTVL.